The clone carrying this T cell receptor (beta chain) was detected only once. Its matching antigen is unknown. This CDR3 contains 17 residues. J gave up 3 bases and V 5 bases, and 13 bases lay outside the gene matches. The germline V gene has CDR1 SGHAT and CDR2 FQDESV (reference sequence). The data were taken from a study of shared clonotypes between healthy human individuals. For the study at large: Contributing individuals were two females and three males aged 18 to 49.

Genomic DNA of each subset was evenly split across several immunoSEQ plates. Method: immunoSEQ multiplex PCR; TCRdb's copy keeps in-frame clones and lacks some. The table shows about 1.5 million clones, with approximately 98% occurring only once. Study findings and constraints: With few donors, the genetic and exposure-history diversity represented was limited. Clonotype sharing among the donors was expected to vary with sequencing depth.

This TCR came from a man younger than 40 in good health. Material for sequencing was naive CD4+ T cells sorted from blood. Specified subset: CD45RA+ positively selected. This chain uses TRBV11-1 with TRBJ2-3; 8 bases map to TRBD2. CDR3 nucleotide sequence: TGTGCCAGCAGCCTCCGTAGTAGCGGGATGGTGACAGATACGCAGTATTTT. Protein product: CASSLRSSGMVTDTQYF.